Listed here are 3 T cell receptor beta chains from one sample, sequenced in a study of shared clonotypes between healthy human individuals. CD45RO negativity and positive selection for CCR7 defined naive CD8 cells, a population that excluded terminally differentiated effector memory CD45RA+ cells. Using immunoSEQ multiplex PCR, the repertoire was profiled, and TCRdb retains in-frame clones only, with some absent. The profile shows over 2,000,000 clones, about 94% of them singletons. The specimen was naive CD8+ T cells from PBMCs. The receptors stem from a man younger than 35 in good health. Some clones in this sample may be carry-over from other donors' samples.

In regard to this clone: The junction differs from germline at one of its ends, possibly a read error. V usage is TRBV15 and J usage is TRBJ2-7; 7 nucleotides align to TRBD1. Germline V lookup: CDR1 LNHNV, CDR2 YYDKDF (reference sequence). This CDR3 has 16 amino acids. The CDR3 spells CATSRDRRQGENRLDF. The CDR3 DNA sequence: TGTGCCACCAGCAGAGATCGGCGGCAGGGGGAAAATCGGTTGGACTTC.

The chain carries TRBV11-2 and TRBJ2-2; TRBD1 matches at 7 bases. The CDR3 covers 17 residues. Germline trimming cut 3 bases from V and 0 bases from J; bases unmatched to any gene: 7. The V gene's germline CDR1 is SGHAT and CDR2 FQNNGV. Here the CDR3 reads CASSFRRDRANTGELFF. The CDR3 bases are TGTGCCAGCAGCTTCCGCCGAGACAGGGCGAACACCGGGGAGCTGTTTTTT. The whole variable domain, filled in from reference TRBV11-2 and TRBJ2-2, reads EAGVAQSPRYKIIEKRQSVAFWCNPISGHATLYWYQQILGQGPKLLIQFQNNGVVDDSQLPKDRFSAERLKGVDSTLKIQPAKLEDSAVYLCASSFRRDRANTGELFFGEGSRLTVL.

V gene TRBV28 combines with J gene TRBJ2-2, with D perhaps matching TRBD1 or TRBD2 (5 bases each). The CDR3 runs to 16 residues. Per germline, CDR1 MDHEN and CDR2 SYDVKM. Between the trimmed V and J ends, which lost 1 base and 2 bases, there was a span of 11 bases. The CDR3 loop is CASSLLGTYNTGELFF. The CDR3 nucleotides are TGTGCCAGCAGTTTATTAGGGACCTACAACACCGGGGAGCTGTTTTTT.